Described below is a single TCR beta chain sequence and its context. This sample is part of a study of blood T cell repertoires in COVID-19. Turning to the study itself: Samples came from the United States, Italy and Spain, spanning acute and convalescent COVID-19.

Clones were read by immunoSEQ multiplex PCR, and TCRdb kept only the in-frame ones, dropping some. The repertoire consists of over 100,000 clones, with approximately 78% occurring once and the leading ten covering roughly 8.2%. Sample: peripheral blood. This sequence was found in a man between 65 and 85 years old with acute or convalescent COVID-19.

Here the CDR3 DNA reads TGTGCCAGTAGTACCTGGGACAGATCTTATGGCAATGAGCAGTTCTTC. This gives the protein CASSTWDRSYGNEQFF. V and J are TRBV19 and TRBJ2-1; 7 bases are shared with TRBD1. The CDR3 is made up of 16 amino acids. Germline CDR1 is LNHDA and CDR2 is SQIVND (reference sequence). V lost 4 bases, J lost 6 bases, and 12 bases stayed unmatched.